This T cell receptor beta chain was obtained from a study of radiation and T cells in renal cell carcinoma. Overall study context: Nephrectomy followed 15 Gy stereotactic body radiation by 4 weeks.

The CDR3 has 14 amino acids. Germline CDR1 SGHNT, CDR2 YYREEE (reference sequence). Trimming removed 0 bases from V and 2 bases from J, with 6 bases in between. The assay was immunoSEQ multiplex PCR, and TCRdb's table has in-frame clones only and misses some. The sample holds 150,000 or so clones, 88% seen once. For this clone: The antigen is undetermined.

Time point defined: baseline pretreatment blood. Treatment meaning: 15 Gy SBRT to primary tumor, nephrectomy 4 weeks later. Findings and limits, study-wide: From baseline, blood top tumor clonotypes peaked at 2 weeks post-radiation.

The gene calls are TRBV5-4 and TRBJ2-1, with no clear D. Here the sequenced sample was blood, taken from a patient whose treatment included radiotherapy and nephrectomy. The sequence came from a woman between 70 and 85 years old with renal cell carcinoma. The DNA of the CDR3 is TGTGCCAGCAGCTTGGACGCCGCCTACAATGAGCAGTTCTTC. Translated: CASSLDAAYNEQFF. The full variable domain, in which reference TRBV5-4 and TRBJ2-1 provide the parts outside the CDR3, is ETGVTQSPTHLIKTRGQQVTLRCSSQSGHNTVSWYQQALGQGPQFIFQYYREEENGRGNFPPRFSGLQFPNYSSELNVNALELDDSALYLCASSLDAAYNEQFFGPGTRLTVL.